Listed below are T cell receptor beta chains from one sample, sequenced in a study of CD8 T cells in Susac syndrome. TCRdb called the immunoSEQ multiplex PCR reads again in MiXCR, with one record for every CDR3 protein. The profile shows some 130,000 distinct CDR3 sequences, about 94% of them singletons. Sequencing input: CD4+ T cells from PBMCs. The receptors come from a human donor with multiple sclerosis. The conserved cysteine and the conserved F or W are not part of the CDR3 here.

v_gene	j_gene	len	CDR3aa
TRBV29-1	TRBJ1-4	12	SAFGGGDREKLF
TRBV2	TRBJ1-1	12	ASGRGLLNTEAF
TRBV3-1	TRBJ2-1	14	ASSQDLRGGRDEQF
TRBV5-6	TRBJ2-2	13	ASSLIGVRTGELF
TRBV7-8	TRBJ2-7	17	ASSLDVLGSGFRSYEQY
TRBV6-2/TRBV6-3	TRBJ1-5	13	ASSYPRNSNQPQH
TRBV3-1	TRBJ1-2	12	ASSQVGTGRGGT
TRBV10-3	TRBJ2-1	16	AITPGLAGGETGNEQF
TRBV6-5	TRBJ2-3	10	ASRTQGDTQY
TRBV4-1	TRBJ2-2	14	ASSQRLQEYTGELF
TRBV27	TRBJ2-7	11	ASSRDSLYEQY
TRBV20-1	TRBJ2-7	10	SVSRGPYEQY
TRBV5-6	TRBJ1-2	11	ASSLRSATGYT
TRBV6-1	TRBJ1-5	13	ASRLTGDSNQPQH
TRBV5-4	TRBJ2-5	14	ASSRGLAGTQETQY
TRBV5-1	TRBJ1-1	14	ASSSSSAGSNTEAF